Listed here are 9 T cell receptor beta chains from one sample, sequenced in a study of Graves' ophthalmopathy and Graves' hyperthyroidism. From RNA, the CDR3 regions of TCR beta chains were amplified and sequenced. Second-round multiplex PCR came after a first-round RT-PCR that employed HTBI primers. TCRdb recomputed calls from the multiplex PCR reads with MiXCR, one row per CDR3 protein. This table has roughly 420,000 distinct CDR3 sequences, about 21% appearing once. Sequencing used peripheral blood. These receptors were taken from a woman aged 18 to 35 with stable Graves' hyperthyroidism.

This clonotype was seen ten or more times. V usage is TRBV6-1 and J usage is TRBJ2-7, with D possibly being TRBD2 (7 bases). V was cut by 10 bases and J by 4 bases, with 20 bases left in between. The CDR3 runs 14 residues. In germline, CDR1 is MNHNS, CDR2 SASEGT. CDR3 DNA: TGTGCCACCCGAATTGGGGGGGCCTCGTACGAGCAGTACTTC. Translated: CATRIGGASYEQYF.

This clonotype was counted a single time. The gene calls are TRBV10-3 and TRBJ2-7; 7 bases are shared with TRBD1. Germline V gene lookup returns CDR1 ENHRY and CDR2 SYGVKD. V gave up 7 bases and J gave up 0 bases; unmatched junction bases: 6. This CDR3 has 14 amino acids. CDR3 DNA sequence: TGTGCCATCAACGGACAGGACAACTCCTACGAGCAGTACTTC. Translated, it gives CAINGQDNSYEQYF.

V is TRBV6-5 and J is TRBJ2-5; 8 bases are shared with TRBD2. Trimming took 11 bases from V and 4 from J; bases not matched to a gene: 6. This CDR3 is 12 amino acids long. Germline assignment: CDR1 MNHEY and CDR2 SVGAGI. As DNA, the CDR3 is TGTGCCTTAAAAGCGGGGGTAGAGACCCAGTACTTC. This gives the protein CALKAGVETQYF.

Of note for this clonotype: A much larger clone is a single base away; this may be a read error. This chain uses TRBV2 with TRBJ2-7; the D gene could be TRBD1 or TRBD2 (5 bases each). Germline V CDR1 and CDR2: SNHLY, FYNNEI. Trimming shortened V by 8 bases and J by 1 base, and 18 bases separated the two germline ends. The CDR3 has 15 residues. The CDR3 DNA reads TGTGCCAGCTGGATGGGGCGAGCGGCATCCTACGAGCAGTACTTC. It translates to CASWMGRAASYEQYF. Using reference TRBV2 and TRBJ2-7 for the parts outside the CDR3, the full variable domain is EPEVTQTPSHQVTQMGQEVILRCVPISNHLYFYWYRQILGQKVEFLVSFYNNEISEKSEIFDDQFSVERPDGSNFTLKIRSTKLEDSAMYFCASWMGRAASYEQYFGPGTRLTVT.

This clonotype has at least ten counts. This chain connects TRBV20-1 to TRBJ2-7; 8 bases are a match to TRBD1. The CDR3 runs 15 residues. V lost 2 bases, J lost 2 bases, and 8 bases stayed unmatched. The germline gives CDR1 DFQATT, CDR2 SNEGSKA (reference sequence). The DNA for the CDR3 is TGCAGTGCTAGACGCGGGACAGGTGGGACCTACGAGCAGTACTTC. It specifies CSARRGTGGTYEQYF.

In its sample, this clonotype was seen many times. An end of the junction differs from the germline gene, which may be a read error. The chain recombines TRBV28 with TRBJ2-4; 12 bases are shared with TRBD1. The CDR3 loop spans 19 amino acids. Per germline, CDR1 MDHEN and CDR2 SYDVKM. CDR3 sequence: CASSLGGQGAMLAKNIKYF. The CDR3 DNA reads as TGTGCCAGCAGTTTGGGGGGACAGGGGGCAATGTTGGCCAAAAACATTAAGTACTTC.

This clonotype was counted many times. V and J are TRBV6-2 or TRBV6-3 and TRBJ2-7; D is possibly TRBD2 (6 bases). Trimming removed 6 bases from V and 0 bases from J, with 12 bases in between. The CDR3 is 14 residues long. From germline, CDR1 is MNHEY and CDR2 SVGEGT. CDR3 sequence: CASSKQAGSYEQYF. The CDR3 DNA sequence: TGTGCCAGCAGCAAACAAGCGGGCTCCTACGAGCAGTACTTC.

The chain carries TRBV18 and TRBJ1-2, with TRBD1 as a possible D gene (5 bases). V was clipped by 3 bases and J by 6 bases, with 14 bases between them. Looked up from germline, CDR1 is KGHSH and CDR2 is LQKENI. This CDR3 is 14 amino acids long. CDR3 amino acids: CASSPSTENHGYTF. CDR3 DNA: TGTGCCAGCTCACCGTCGACAGAAAACCATGGCTACACCTTC.

At least ten counts were recorded for this clonotype. The V and J genes are TRBV24-1 and TRBJ2-5; D not resolved. The length of the CDR3 is 12 residues. V shed 3 bases and J shed 3 bases, with 4 bases lying between them. CDR1 is KGHDR, CDR2 SFDVKD, per germline. This CDR3 is CATSDEKETQYF. DNA of the CDR3: TGTGCCACCAGTGATGAAAAAGAGACCCAGTACTTC.